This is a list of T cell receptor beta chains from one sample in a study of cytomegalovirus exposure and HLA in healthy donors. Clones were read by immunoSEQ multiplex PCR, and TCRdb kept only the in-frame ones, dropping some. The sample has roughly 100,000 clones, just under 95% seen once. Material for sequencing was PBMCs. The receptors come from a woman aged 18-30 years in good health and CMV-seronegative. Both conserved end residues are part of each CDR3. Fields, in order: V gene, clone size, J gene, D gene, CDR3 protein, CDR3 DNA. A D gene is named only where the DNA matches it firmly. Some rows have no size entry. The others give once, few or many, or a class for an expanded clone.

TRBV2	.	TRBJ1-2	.	CASSVRPSNYGYTF	TGTGCCAGCAGTGTTCGTCCGTCTAACTATGGCTACACCTTC
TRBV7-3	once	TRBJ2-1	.	CASSSPGTPNNEQFF	TGTGCCAGCAGCTCCCCCGGGACTCCAAACAATGAGCAGTTCTTC
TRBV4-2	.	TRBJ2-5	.	CASSQDQRGQETQYF	TGTGCCAGCAGCCAAGATCAACGCGGACAAGAGACCCAGTACTTC
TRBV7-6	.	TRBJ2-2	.	CASSLVVSGANTGELFF	TGTGCCAGCAGCTTAGTAGTGAGCGGAGCGAACACCGGGGAGCTGTTTTTT
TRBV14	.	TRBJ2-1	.	CASSQVLAGPPNEQFF	TGTGCCAGCAGCCAAGTTTTGGCGGGACCGCCCAATGAGCAGTTCTTC
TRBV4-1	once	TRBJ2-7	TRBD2	CASSRSSLSGGDEQYF	TGCGCCAGCAGCCGATCCTCGCTGAGCGGGGGGGACGAGCAGTACTTC
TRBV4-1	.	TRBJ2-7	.	CASSQDRERVGYEQYF	TGCGCCAGCAGCCAAGATCGGGAGCGGGTGGGGTACGAGCAGTACTTC
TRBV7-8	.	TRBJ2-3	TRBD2	CASSLRLAGITDTQYF	TGTGCCAGCAGCTTAAGACTAGCGGGGATCACAGATACGCAGTATTTT
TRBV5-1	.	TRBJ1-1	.	CASSFEGGAMNTEAFF	TGCGCCAGCAGCTTCGAGGGAGGGGCCATGAACACTGAAGCTTTCTTT
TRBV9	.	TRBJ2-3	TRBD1	CASSARQGATDTQYF	TGTGCCAGCAGCGCCCGACAGGGGGCCACAGATACGCAGTATTTT
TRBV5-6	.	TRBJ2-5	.	CASSSAAPGAQYF	TGTGCCAGCAGCTCGGCAGCCCCAGGGGCCCAGTACTTC
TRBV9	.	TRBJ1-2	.	CASSAWTDYGYTF	TGTGCCAGCAGCGCCTGGACAGACTATGGCTACACCTTC
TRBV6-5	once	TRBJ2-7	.	CASSLTGPDYEQYF	TGTGCCAGCAGTCTTACAGGGCCAGACTACGAGCAGTACTTC
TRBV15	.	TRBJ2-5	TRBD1	CATSRGWTGGRREETQYF	TGTGCCACCAGCAGAGGCTGGACAGGGGGCCGGCGAGAAGAGACCCAGTACTTC
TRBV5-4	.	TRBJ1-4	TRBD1	CASSAGQGTEKLFF	TGTGCCAGCAGCGCCGGACAGGGTACTGAAAAACTGTTTTTT
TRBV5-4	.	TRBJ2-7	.	CASSSTRDRFYEQYF	TGTGCCAGCAGCTCAACCCGCGACAGATTCTACGAGCAGTACTTC
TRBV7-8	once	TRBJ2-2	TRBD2	CASSSTPRRGEAGELFF	TGTGCCAGCAGCTCGACCCCCCGGCGGGGGGAGGCCGGGGAGCTGTTTTTT
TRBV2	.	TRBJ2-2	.	CASSFGQLRTGELFF	TGTGCCAGCAGTTTCGGACAGTTGAGGACCGGGGAGCTGTTTTTT
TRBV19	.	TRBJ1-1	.	CASYRVGVPGDTEAFF	TGTGCCAGTTACAGGGTCGGGGTTCCTGGGGACACTGAAGCTTTCTTT
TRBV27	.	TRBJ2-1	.	CASSFGEQFF	TGTGCCAGCAGTTTCGGGGAGCAGTTCTTC
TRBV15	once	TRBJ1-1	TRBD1	CATSRDEGTGGTEAFF	TGTGCCACCAGCAGAGATGAGGGGACAGGGGGCACTGAAGCTTTCTTT
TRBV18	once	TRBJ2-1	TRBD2	CASSSSAREGEQFF	TGTGCCAGCTCGTCATCGGCTAGGGAGGGTGAGCAGTTCTTC
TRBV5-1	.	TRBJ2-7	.	CASRLEGDEQYF	TGCGCCAGCAGATTGGAGGGGGACGAGCAGTACTTC
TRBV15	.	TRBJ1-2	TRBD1	CATSRGQGDGYTF	TGTGCCACCAGCAGAGGACAGGGGGATGGCTACACCTTC
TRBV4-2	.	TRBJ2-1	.	CASSQVGLANEQFF	TGTGCCAGCAGCCAAGTCGGTCTAGCAAATGAGCAGTTCTTC
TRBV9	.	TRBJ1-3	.	CASSPLPDGSGNTIYF	TGTGCCAGCAGCCCTCTCCCAGACGGGTCTGGAAACACCATATATTTT
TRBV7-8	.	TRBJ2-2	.	CASTNSLASRTGELFF	TGTGCCAGCACCAACTCCTTGGCTAGCCGCACCGGGGAGCTGTTTTTT
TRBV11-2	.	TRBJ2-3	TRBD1	CASSSYRGRTDTQYF	TGTGCCAGCAGCTCATACAGGGGTCGCACAGATACGCAGTATTTT
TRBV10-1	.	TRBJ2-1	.	CASSDRGLYNEQFF	TGCGCCAGCAGTGATCGGGGTCTGTACAATGAGCAGTTCTTC
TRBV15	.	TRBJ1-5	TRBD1	CATSRDVPGQGAGNQPQHF	TGTGCCACCAGCAGGGACGTACCGGGACAGGGGGCTGGCAATCAGCCCCAGCATTTT
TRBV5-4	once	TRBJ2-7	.	CASSLWGSSYEQYF	TGTGCCAGCAGCTTGTGGGGCAGCTCCTACGAGCAGTACTTC
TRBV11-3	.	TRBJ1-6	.	CASSRRQTNSPLHF	TGTGCCAGCAGCCGCCGACAGACAAATTCACCCCTCCACTTT
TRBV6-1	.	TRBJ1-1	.	CASSEWGQGRMAMAFF	TGTGCCAGCAGTGAATGGGGTCAGGGGCGCATGGCAATGGCTTTCTTT
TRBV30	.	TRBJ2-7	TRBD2	CAWKLAEVYEQYF	TGTGCCTGGAAACTAGCGGAGGTCTACGAGCAGTACTTC
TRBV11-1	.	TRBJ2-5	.	CASSLDSQGAQETQYF	TGTGCCAGCAGCTTAGATTCTCAGGGTGCACAAGAGACCCAGTACTTC
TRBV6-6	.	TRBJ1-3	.	CASSQGSFNSGNTIYF	TGTGCCAGCAGCCAGGGGTCCTTCAACTCTGGAAACACCATATATTTT
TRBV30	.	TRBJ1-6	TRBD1	CAWSVPGQKNSPLHF	TGTGCCTGGAGTGTACCGGGACAGAAGAATTCACCCCTCCACTTT
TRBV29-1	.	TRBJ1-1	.	CSVEGGRVNTEAFF	TGCAGCGTTGAAGGAGGCAGGGTGAACACTGAAGCTTTCTTT
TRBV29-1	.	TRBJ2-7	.	CSVSIGGPSYEQYF	TGCAGCGTTAGTATAGGGGGACCCTCCTACGAGCAGTACTTC
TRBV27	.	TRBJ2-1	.	CASSNWPGERPGNEQFF	TGTGCCAGCAGTAATTGGCCGGGAGAACGTCCAGGGAATGAGCAGTTCTTC
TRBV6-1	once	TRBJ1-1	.	CASSEGIREVNTEAFF	TGTGCCAGCAGTGAAGGGATCAGGGAGGTGAACACTGAAGCTTTCTTT
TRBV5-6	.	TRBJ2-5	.	CASSDGVGTQYF	TGTGCCAGCAGCGATGGAGTGGGGACCCAGTACTTC
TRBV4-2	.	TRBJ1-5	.	CASSQEAGGGQPQHF	TGTGCCAGCAGCCAAGAGGCCGGGGGTGGTCAGCCCCAGCATTTT
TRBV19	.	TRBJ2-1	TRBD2	CASSMGGTSGSYNEQFF	TGTGCCAGTAGTATGGGCGGGACTAGCGGCTCCTACAATGAGCAGTTCTTC
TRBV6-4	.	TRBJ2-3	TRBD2	CASSDGLAGDTDTQYF	TGTGCCAGCAGTGACGGGCTAGCGGGGGACACAGATACGCAGTATTTT
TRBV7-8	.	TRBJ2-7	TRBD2	CASSLVSSGRTYEQYF	TGTGCCAGCAGCTTAGTAAGTAGCGGGAGGACCTACGAGCAGTACTTC
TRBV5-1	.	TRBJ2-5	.	CASSGEGQLQETQYF	TGCGCCAGCAGCGGCGAAGGACAGCTCCAAGAGACCCAGTACTTC
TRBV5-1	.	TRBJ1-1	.	CASSAGNRVGTEAFF	TGCGCCAGCAGCGCCGGGAACAGGGTTGGCACTGAAGCTTTCTTT